One and the same sample provided the 14 T cell receptor beta chains below, sequenced in a study of T cell responses to AZD1222 COVID-19 vaccine. Here immunoSEQ multiplex PCR was the method, and the copy in TCRdb shows in-frame clones only, minus some. The sample holds about 140,000 clones. The specimen was peripheral blood. Every receptor here comes from an adult in good health.

This rearrangement joins TRBV6-6 to TRBJ2-7, with a weak D call TRBD2 (7 bases). The CDR3 contains 16 residues. The V end lost 0 bases, the J end lost 1 base, and 13 bases lay between the germline ends. Germline CDR1 is MNHNY and CDR2 is SVGAGI (reference sequence). CDR3 sequence (DNA): TGTGCCAGCAGTTACTCGAAGGGGGGGCATTCCTACGAGCAGTACTTC. This gives the protein CASSYSKGGHSYEQYF.

Comment on this clone: Other nucleotide sequences in the sample specify the same CDR3. J is TRBJ1-1 and V is TRBV18; D is uncertain. The CDR3 sequence is 12 residues long. Germline V gene data show CDR1 as KGHSH and CDR2 as LQKENI. V was pared by 2 bases and J by 1 base, with 2 bases between. CDR3 nucleotide sequence: TGTGCCAGCTCACCAGCGAACACTGAAGCTTTCTTT. Translated, it gives CASSPANTEAFF.

The rearrangement uses TRBV28 and TRBJ1-2, with unresolved D. The CDR3 loop spans 13 amino acids. The V end lost 6 bases, the J end lost 3 bases, and 11 bases lay between the germline ends. CDR1 is MDHEN, CDR2 SYDVKM, per germline. The CDR3 nucleotides are TGTGCCAGCAGACCCGGTGGTGACTATGGCTACACCTTC. Translation: CASRPGGDYGYTF.

The chain employs TRBV19 and TRBJ2-3; the D gene is possibly TRBD2 (7 bases). This CDR3 has 14 amino acids. V gave up 3 bases and J gave up 6 bases, with 13 bases separating them. Germline-derived CDR1 and CDR2 are LNHDA and SQIVND (reference sequence). The CDR3 DNA sequence: TGTGCCAGTAGTATGGGGGGGCCAGGGGATACGCAGTATTTT. Translated: CASSMGGPGDTQYF.

This rearrangement joins TRBV18 to TRBJ1-5, with D possibly TRBD1 on 5 matching bases. Germline loops: CDR1 KGHSH, CDR2 LQKENI. This CDR3 is built from 14 residues. V lost 3 bases and J 2 bases, leaving 8 bases between the germline ends. CDR3 nucleotide sequence: TGTGCCAGCTCACCCCAGGGTGGCAATCAGCCCCAGCATTTT. Encoded protein: CASSPQGGNQPQHF. The full variable domain, in which reference TRBV18 and TRBJ1-5 provide the parts outside the CDR3, is NAGVMQNPRHLVRRRGQEARLRCSPMKGHSHVYWYRQLPEEGLKFMVYLQKENIIDESGMPKERFSAEFPKEGPSILRIQQVVRGDSAAYFCASSPQGGNQPQHFGDGTRLSIL.

This chain links TRBV29-1 with TRBJ2-3; TRBD1 matches at 7 bases. Germline loops: CDR1 SQVTM, CDR2 ANQGSEA. This CDR3 region has 13 residues. Germline trimming cut 5 bases from V and 2 bases from J; bases unmatched to any gene: 4. DNA of the CDR3: TGCAGCGTTCGTAGGGGGCTCACAGATACGCAGTATTTT. Translation: CSVRRGLTDTQYF.

The rearrangement uses TRBV7-6 and TRBJ2-2; 11 nucleotides line up with TRBD1. V lost 5 bases, J lost 1 base, and 3 bases stayed unmatched. CDR1 is SGHVS, CDR2 FNYEAQ, per germline. CDR3 size: 16 residues. DNA of the CDR3: TGTGCCAGCAGCGGAGGGACAGGGGGGAACACCGGGGAGCTGTTTTTT. It codes for CASSGGTGGNTGELFF.

The chain employs TRBV7-9 and TRBJ1-1; no clear D gene. Germline values: CDR1 SEHNR, CDR2 FQNEAQ (reference sequence). V lost 5 bases and J lost 7, with 14 bases in between. The CDR3 is 13 residues long. The CDR3 DNA sequence: TGTGCCAGCAGCCCACGTAATTACGGTGAAGCTTTCTTT. Its translation: CASSPRNYGEAFF.

V and J are TRBV4-2 and TRBJ1-1, with no clear D. The CDR3 spans 15 residues. The germline CDR1 and CDR2 sequences are LGHNA and YNFKEQ. Trimming removed 3 bases at V and 1 base at J, with 12 bases between. The CDR3 is CASSHGNRKNTEAFF. Written as DNA, the CDR3 is TGTGCCAGCAGCCATGGAAACCGGAAGAACACTGAAGCTTTCTTT.

The chain uses TRBV4-1 and TRBJ2-3; 16 bases line up with TRBD2. The CDR3 covers 17 residues. J gave up 4 bases and V 3 bases, and 4 bases lay outside the gene matches. From germline, CDR1 is MGHRA and CDR2 YSYEKL. The DNA of the CDR3 is TGCGCCAGCAGCCACGGGACTAGCGGGGGGGTCGCAGATACGCAGTATTTT. It is translated as CASSHGTSGGVADTQYF.

The chain is built from TRBV2 and TRBJ1-1, with D possibly matching TRBD1 (5 bases). The germline V and J ends were trimmed by 2 bases and 5 bases, with 9 bases remaining between them. Germline lookup yields CDR1 SNHLY and CDR2 FYNNEI. The CDR3 extends over 13 amino acids. The CDR3 DNA reads as TGTGCCAGCAGTGAACAGGGACTTACTGAAGCTTTCTTT. This sequence encodes CASSEQGLTEAFF.

The genes are TRBV4-2 and TRBJ1-2; 7 bases map to TRBD1. Trimming removed 5 bases from V and 5 bases from J; junction bases left unmatched: 11. Per the germline V gene, CDR1 is LGHNA and CDR2 is YNFKEQ. The CDR3 is 15 amino acids. DNA for the CDR3: TGTGCCAGCAGCGCCAGGGGAGGGGGCATGTATGGCTACACCTTC. This encodes CASSARGGGMYGYTF.

The chain carries TRBV13 and TRBJ1-5; a weak D match, TRBD1 (5 bases). This CDR3 contains 15 residues. V was pared by 2 bases and J by 2 bases, with 10 bases between. CDR1 is PRHDT and CDR2 is FYEKMQ in the germline V gene (reference sequence). The CDR3 DNA is TGTGCCAGCAGCTTAAGAGGGGATGGCAATCAGCCCCAGCATTTT. This translates into CASSLRGDGNQPQHF.

This rearrangement joins TRBV12-3 or TRBV12-4 to TRBJ1-5; D call uncertain. The CDR3 is 12 amino acids. V was pared by 6 bases and J by 9 bases, with 12 bases between. As DNA, the CDR3 is TGTGCCAGCAGGGTGGGCAATGGGCCCCAGCATTTT. It translates to CASRVGNGPQHF.